The 9 T cell receptor beta chains below were found in one sample sequenced in a study of OX40 agonist ivuxolimab in advanced cancers. Only in-frame clones appear in the TCRdb table, and some are missing; sequencing was by immunoSEQ multiplex PCR. The sample records 90,000 to 100,000 clones, approximately 91% being singletons. The source material was CD4+ or CD8+ T cells sorted from blood, sampled in a trial of the OX40 agonist ivuxolimab. The receptors stem from an adult with an advanced solid tumor such as melanoma, head and neck, liver or kidney cancer.

The chain combines TRBV7-2 with TRBJ1-2; tentative D call: TRBD1 (6 bases). This CDR3 spans 15 amino acids. The V end lost 5 bases, the J end lost 0 bases, and 13 bases lay between the germline ends. Germline CDR1 is SGHTA and CDR2 is FQGNSA. The CDR3 bases are TGTGCCAGCAGCCCGGCCGGGACATCTAACTATGGCTACACCTTC. It translates to CASSPAGTSNYGYTF.

The chain links TRBV7-2 to TRBJ1-2; 9 bases are shared with TRBD1. The CDR3 runs 15 residues. Trimming took 5 bases from V and 4 from J; bases not matched to a gene: 8. CDR1 SGHTA and CDR2 FQGNSA come from the germline V gene. Here the CDR3 DNA reads TGTGCCAGCAGCCGAAATACAGGGGGCGGCTATGGCTACACCTTC. It is translated as CASSRNTGGGYGYTF.

This clone was observed a handful of times. Additional DNA sequences in this sample encode the identical CDR3. V is TRBV19 and J is TRBJ1-5; D is unclear. There are 12 residues in the CDR3. V was pared by 3 bases and J by 1 base, with 1 base between. Germline-derived CDR1 and CDR2 are LNHDA and SQIVND (reference sequence). The CDR3 protein is CASSISNQPQHF. The CDR3, as DNA: TGTGCCAGTAGTATCAGCAATCAGCCCCAGCATTTT.

The V call is TRBV28, the J call TRBJ1-1; D may be TRBD1 (6 bases). Germline V gives CDR1 MDHEN, CDR2 SYDVKM. CDR3 length equals 12 residues. V was cut by 8 bases and J by 3 bases, with 10 bases left in between. For the CDR3, the DNA is TGTGCCAGCCTGGGGGCGTACACTGAAGCTTTCTTT. Protein product: CASLGAYTEAFF. The variable domain in full, with the rest retrieved from reference TRBV28 and TRBJ1-1, is DVKVTQSSRYLVKRTGEKVFLECVQDMDHENMFWYRQDPGLGLRLIYFSYDVKMKEKGDIPEGYSVSREKKERFSLILESASTNQTSMYLCASLGAYTEAFFGQGTRLTVV.

The V gene is TRBV27, the J gene TRBJ2-3, with 11 bases that match TRBD2. Germline CDR1 is MNHEY and CDR2 is SMNVEV (reference sequence). After removal of 5 bases from V and 6 bases from J, the junction contained 13 bases not matched to a gene. The CDR3 consists of 17 residues. The CDR3 region has the DNA TGTGCCAGCAGTCCCCTGGTAGCGGGAGGGCCGGCGGATACGCAGTATTTT. Its protein product is CASSPLVAGGPADTQYF.

This clone is a singleton in its sample. This sequence joins TRBV7-9 and TRBJ2-1; 11 nucleotides line up with TRBD2. Germline V gene data show CDR1 as SEHNR and CDR2 as FQNEAQ (reference sequence). This CDR3 contains 16 residues. Trimming removed 7 bases from V and 6 bases from J; junction bases left unmatched: 11. The CDR3 DNA follows: TGTGCCAGCACCCCCCCGGGGCTAGCGGGAGGCAATGAGCAGTTCTTC. Its translation is CASTPPGLAGGNEQFF.

This chain links TRBV29-1 with TRBJ1-1; 7 bases align to TRBD1. Per germline, CDR1 SQVTM and CDR2 ANQGSEA. This CDR3 region has 11 residues. The ends lost 2 bases at V and 10 bases at J; junction bases unmatched: 4. CDR3 DNA sequence: TGCAGCGTTGAATCGCCAGGGGGAGCTTTCTTT. This codes for CSVESPGGAFF.

V usage is TRBV10-3 and J usage is TRBJ2-2; the D is unclear. The V gene's germline CDR1 is ENHRY and CDR2 SYGVKD. The CDR3 spans 12 residues. The V end was cut by 2 bases, the J end by 5 bases, with 3 bases between. CDR3 residues: CAISEVTGELFF. The CDR3 DNA is TGTGCCATCAGTGAGGTAACCGGGGAGCTGTTTTTT.

The V and J genes are TRBV19 and TRBJ1-3; no firm D call. This CDR3 has 13 residues. V was cut by 5 bases and J by 0 bases, with 5 bases left in between. CDR1 LNHDA and CDR2 SQIVND come from the germline V gene (reference sequence). The CDR3: CASSADSGNTIYF. In DNA form, the CDR3 reads TGTGCCAGTAGTGCGGACTCTGGAAACACCATATATTTT.